These 4 T cell receptor beta chains came from one sample sequenced in a study of T cell repertoires in cytomegalovirus infection. In TCRdb, the reads were re-called with MiXCR into one record per CDR3 protein. The table shows a few hundred thousand distinct CDR3 sequences, with 9.5% occurring only once. Sequences were obtained from PBMCs. All receptors derive from a human donor in good health (CMV status not recorded). Some clones in this sample may be carry-over from other donors' samples.

The DNA for the CDR3 is TGCAGTGCTACTGACCTTACAGGGCGGGTGGAGGAGACCCAGTACTTC. This translates into CSATDLTGRVEETQYF. V and J are TRBV20-1 and TRBJ2-5, with D perhaps matching TRBD1 (6 bases). The CDR3 consists of 16 residues. Trimming cost V 4 bases and J 5 bases, with 23 bases left between them. Per the germline V gene, CDR1 is DFQATT and CDR2 is SNEGSKA (reference sequence).

The rearrangement joins TRBV18 to TRBJ1-5; unclear D gene. Germline V gene sequence: CDR1 KGHSH, CDR2 LQKENI. This CDR3 contains 15 residues. V was clipped by 3 bases and J by 1 base, with 10 bases between them. The CDR3 DNA is TGTGCCAGCTCACCGCTAGGACTAAGCAATCAGCCCCAGCATTTT. Encoded protein: CASSPLGLSNQPQHF.

The gene calls are TRBV7-2 and TRBJ1-1; 7 nucleotides align to TRBD1. The CDR3 has 14 residues. Germline CDR1 and CDR2: SGHTA and FQGNSA. V lost 6 bases to trimming and J lost 4 bases; unmatched junction nucleotides: 8. The CDR3 spells CASSFTGAVTEAFF. DNA for the CDR3: TGTGCCAGCAGTTTTACAGGGGCCGTCACTGAAGCTTTCTTT.

V usage is TRBV29-1 and J usage is TRBJ1-2; D call uncertain. Germline values: CDR1 SQVTM, CDR2 ANQGSEA. CDR3 length: 15 residues. Deletions cut 4 bases from V and 0 bases from J, with 15 bases between. CDR3 sequence reads: CSVVGTALANYGYTF. CDR3 DNA sequence: TGCAGCGTTGTTGGCACAGCCCTAGCTAACTATGGCTACACCTTC.